A selection of T cell receptor beta chains follows, all from one sample in a study of T cell repertoires in cytomegalovirus infection. TCRdb passed the reads through MiXCR, listing each CDR3 protein once. The sample lists 570,000 or so distinct CDR3 sequences, under 45% occurring once. These receptors lack a known antigen. Sequencing was performed on cultured PBMCs, taken from culture after CMV antigen stimulation. These TCRs come from a human donor in good health (CMV status not recorded). Some clones in this sample may be carry-over from other donors' samples. Both conserved end residues are trimmed from each CDR3. The order of the fields is J gene, CDR3 length, V gene, CDR3 protein.

TRBJ1-6	15	TRBV12-3/TRBV12-4	ASSFGRTLTYNSPLH
TRBJ1-5	12	TRBV28	ASSSGGGNQPQH
TRBJ1-6	13	TRBV7-2	ASSVGVLDNSPLH
TRBJ1-4	10	TRBV7-2	ASSVIGEKLF
TRBJ1-2	13	TRBV20-1	SARDSTGRTYGYT
TRBJ2-3	15	TRBV20-1	SASSGASGSPTDTQY
TRBJ2-7	12	TRBV6-5	ASSLGVGAAEQY
TRBJ2-5	13	TRBV11-2	ASSLVWGYQETQY
TRBJ2-7	12	TRBV6-2/TRBV6-3	ASRNGQGTYEQY
TRBJ2-3	13	TRBV14	ASSQDSIVTDTQY
TRBJ2-7	13	TRBV7-6	ASSFGHPTLYEQY
TRBJ2-1	11	TRBV7-9	ATSGQGAEEQF
TRBJ1-2	12	TRBV11-2	ASSPGGFKNGYT
TRBJ2-3	14	TRBV7-6	ASSLALLLRTDTQY
TRBJ2-7	13	TRBV28	GGQANPPPLYEQY
TRBJ2-1	11	TRBV10-3	AISEATFNEQF
TRBJ2-1	17	TRBV27	ASSPRVGPRFSSYNEQF
TRBJ2-3	14	TRBV4-1	ASSQLAGIATDTQY
TRBJ2-4	13	TRBV4-2	ASSQDAGPKNIQY
TRBJ1-1	13	TRBV12-3/TRBV12-4	ASSNLRGGATEAF
TRBJ1-1	11	TRBV12-3/TRBV12-4	ASSPDTNTEAF
TRBJ1-2	13	TRBV3-1	ASSQGQGRNYGYT
TRBJ2-7	12	TRBV6-6	ASKGEGGFYEQY
TRBJ2-7	13	TRBV25-1	ASSEPTAGGYEQY